The 9 T cell receptor beta chains given below trace back to one sample, sequenced in a study of blood T cells in healthy people across ages. Together with a sample-barcoded 5' primer, a J-beta primer mix was included in a second PCR lasting about 6 to 11 cycles. TCRdb redid the calling of the 5' RACE reads with MiXCR, one entry per CDR3 protein. Of 800,000 to 1,000,000 distinct CDR3 sequences listed, approximately 49% are singletons. Source material: blood. The receptors shown here come from a man aged 30 to 39 in good health.

A few counts support this clonotype. CDR3 amino acids: CASRPGISETGELFF. The CDR3 nucleotides read TGTGCCAGCAGGCCAGGGATATCGGAAACCGGGGAGCTGTTTTTT. V usage is TRBV12-3 or TRBV12-4 and J usage is TRBJ2-2; D is possibly TRBD1 (5 bases). The CDR3 runs to 15 residues. V was pared by 6 bases and J by 5 bases, with 16 bases between.

This clonotype was recorded a few times. The chain uses TRBV3-1 and TRBJ2-4; 7 positions agree with TRBD1. Looked up from germline, CDR1 is LGHDT and CDR2 is YNNKEL (reference sequence). CDR3 size: 15 residues. Trimming took 0 bases from V and 7 from J; bases not matched to a gene: 6. CDR3 in DNA: TGTGCCAGCAGCCAAGAAAGAGGGGGCGGGAACATTCAGTACTTC. It specifies CASSQERGGGNIQYF.

V gene TRBV6-2 or TRBV6-3 combines with J gene TRBJ1-1, with D hard to call. Germline CDR1 reads MNHEY; CDR2 reads SVGEGT. The CDR3 totals 14 residues. Trimming took off 7 bases at V and 0 bases at J, with 12 bases between the two ends. CDR3 sequence (DNA): TGTGCCAGCACTAGGTGGGTTATGAACACTGAAGCTTTCTTT. Protein: CASTRWVMNTEAFF.

This chain uses TRBV3-1 with TRBJ2-3, with a weak D call TRBD1 (5 bases). The CDR3 totals 17 residues. CDR1 is LGHDT and CDR2 is YNNKEL in the germline V gene (reference sequence). Trimming took off 1 base at V and 0 bases at J, with 14 bases between the two ends. This chain's CDR3 is CASSQGQGRTSTDTQYF. For the CDR3, the DNA is TGTGCCAGCAGCCAAGGCCAGGGTCGGACAAGCACAGATACGCAGTATTTT.

The rearrangement uses TRBV6-6 and TRBJ2-7, with 10 bases fitting TRBD2. The J call may not be correct, given that the DNA end is closer to TRBJ2-4. The CDR3 is 17 amino acids. CDR1 is MNHNY and CDR2 is SVGAGI in the germline V gene (reference sequence). The CDR3 is CASSYRLAGLETNIQYF. The CDR3 nucleotides are TGTGCCAGCAGTTACCGACTAGCGGGTTTGGAAACAAACATTCAGTACTTC.

This clonotype was observed a few times. This chain links TRBV6-5 with TRBJ1-1; D perhaps matches TRBD1 (5 bases). Germline loops: CDR1 MNHEY, CDR2 SVGAGI. The CDR3 consists of 14 residues. V shed 4 bases and J shed 1 base, with 10 bases lying between them. The CDR3 spells CASSSLGRNTEAFF. In DNA, the CDR3 is TGTGCCAGCAGTTCGCTGGGACGGAACACTGAAGCTTTCTTT.

A few counts support this clonotype. This rearrangement joins TRBV20-1 to TRBJ1-6; tentatively, D is TRBD1 (5 bases). Trimming stripped 7 bases from V and 7 bases from J, with 14 bases between. Per the germline V gene, CDR1 is DFQATT and CDR2 is SNEGSKA (reference sequence). This CDR3 region has 13 residues. This CDR3 reads CSGTPGGNSPLHF. CDR3 in DNA: TGCAGTGGGACACCGGGGGGGAATTCACCCCTCCACTTT.

This clonotype was seen just once. The junction differs from germline at one of its ends, possibly a read error. This sequence joins TRBV4-3 and TRBJ1-5; TRBD1 is a possible D gene (5 bases). The CDR3 is 16 amino acids. Germline assignment: CDR1 LGHNA and CDR2 YSLEER. The CDR3 loop reads CTSSQDPQGSNQPQHF. In DNA, the CDR3 is TGCACCAGCAGCCAAGATCCCCAGGGCAGCAATCAGCCCCAGCATTTT.

The rearrangement uses TRBV28 and TRBJ2-3; no definite D call. V was pared by 6 bases and J by 3 bases, with 19 bases between. The V gene's germline CDR1 is MDHEN and CDR2 SYDVKM. The CDR3 is 16 amino acids. CDR3 sequence (DNA): TGTGCCAGCAGCTCCCCATCGACTGCGAGTACAGATACGCAGTATTTT. It specifies CASSSPSTASTDTQYF.